The 21 T cell receptor beta chains listed next were all sequenced from one sample in a study of T cells in Graves' hyperthyroidism and ophthalmopathy. Regions amplified from RNA transcripts were the TCR beta CDR3 regions. First-round RT-PCR targeting the TCR CDR3 was performed with the HTBI primer set. TCRdb reprocessed the multiplex PCR reads with MiXCR, giving one entry per CDR3 protein. The sample carries about 350,000 distinct CDR3 sequences, roughly 20% recorded once. Sequencing was carried out using blood. These receptors were obtained from a woman in her forties with Graves' ophthalmopathy.

The chain's CDR3 is CASSLTASRDTEAFF. The CDR3 bases are TGTGCCAGCAGCTTAACCGCCTCGAGGGACACTGAAGCTTTCTTT. The chain uses TRBV7-2 and TRBJ1-1; D uncertain. The CDR3 consists of 15 residues. The V end lost 2 bases, the J end lost 3 bases, and 13 bases lay between the germline ends. Germline V gene data show CDR1 as SGHTA and CDR2 as FQGNSA.

This clonotype was observed at least ten times. V and J are TRBV19 and TRBJ2-7, with TRBD1 identical over 8 bases. The V gene's germline CDR1 is LNHDA and CDR2 SQIVND (reference sequence). This CDR3 region has 15 residues. J lost 0 bases, V lost 3 bases, and 4 bases had no gene match. The CDR3 reads CASSIPGGNSYEQYF. CDR3 in DNA: TGTGCCAGTAGTATCCCAGGGGGCAACTCCTACGAGCAGTACTTC.

This clonotype was counted at least ten times. Here the CDR3 omits its conserved ending phenylalanine or tryptophan, so a read error is the likely source. The chain links TRBV7-2 to TRBJ2-7, with D possibly called TRBD1 or TRBD2 (5 bases each). Deletions cut 3 bases from V and 0 bases from J, with 9 bases between. The CDR3 totals 14 residues. The germline V gene has CDR1 SGHTA and CDR2 FQGNSA. This chain's CDR3 is CASSFSGSSYEQYS. As DNA, the CDR3 is TGTGCCAGCAGCTTTTCAGGGAGCTCCTACGAGCAGTACTCC.

This clonotype was recorded many times. Here the CDR3 DNA reads TGTGCCAGCAGTTATCGGCCGAATCAGCCCCAGCATTTT. It is translated as CASSYRPNQPQHF. This chain joins TRBV6-2 or TRBV6-3 and TRBJ1-5; unclear D gene. Per the germline V gene, CDR1 is MNHEY and CDR2 is SVGEGT. Between the trimmed V and J ends, which lost 3 bases and 4 bases, there was a span of 7 bases. This CDR3 is built from 13 residues.

In this sample, this clonotype turned up many times. This rearrangement joins TRBV28 to TRBJ1-2; no definite D call. The CDR3 is made up of 13 amino acids. Germline V lookup: CDR1 MDHEN, CDR2 SYDVKM. V was clipped by 6 bases and J by 3 bases, with 11 bases between them. In DNA form, the CDR3 reads TGTGCCAGCAGCGACTCGACGCACTATGGCTACACCTTC. Translating gives CASSDSTHYGYTF.

In this sample, this clonotype turned up many times. The chain uses TRBV24-1 and TRBJ2-7; no reliable D call. Germline CDR1 KGHDR, CDR2 SFDVKD. There are 11 residues in the CDR3. Trimming cost V 4 bases and J 3 bases, with 3 bases left between them. The CDR3 reads CATSEGYEQYF. In nucleotides, the CDR3 is TGTGCCACCAGTGAGGGCTACGAGCAGTACTTC.

This clonotype showed up many times. V and J are TRBV27 and TRBJ2-7; tentatively, D is TRBD2 (5 bases). There are 15 residues in the CDR3. Trimming took off 5 bases at V and 0 bases at J, with 14 bases between the two ends. The germline V gene encodes CDR1 MNHEY and CDR2 SMNVEV (reference sequence). The CDR3 coding sequence is TGTGCCAGCAGTCCCCTAGCCGGTAGCTCCTACGAGCAGTACTTC. This translates into CASSPLAGSSYEQYF.

This clonotype appeared many times. The rearrangement uses TRBV6-5 and TRBJ1-5; tentative D call: TRBD1 (5 bases). The CDR3 length is 14 residues. Trimming pared 8 bases from V and 4 bases from J, leaving 15 bases between. Germline CDR1 and CDR2: MNHEY and SVGAGI. CDR3 bases: TGTGCCAGCCGTCGGGGCGGGGTTAATCAGCCCCAGCATTTT. It encodes CASRRGGVNQPQHF.

This clonotype occurred many times. This chain uses TRBV20-1 with TRBJ2-2; 12 bases align to TRBD2. V dropped 3 bases and J dropped 9; count of bases not matched to a gene: 8. CDR1 and CDR2 from the germline V gene are DFQATT and SNEGSKA (reference sequence). There are 15 residues in the CDR3. In DNA form, the CDR3 reads TGCAGTGCTAGGCCTCTAGCGGGAGGGCTTTGGGAGCTGTTTTTT. It codes for CSARPLAGGLWELFF.

This clonotype was seen repeatedly, ten times or more. The V gene is TRBV20-1, the J gene TRBJ2-7; 7 bases agree with TRBD2. V was clipped by 5 bases and J by 0 bases; unmatched bases: 13. Germline V gene data show CDR1 as DFQATT and CDR2 as SNEGSKA (reference sequence). This CDR3 has 16 residues. CDR3 nucleotides: TGCAGTGCTTCTCCAAGGCTAGCGGTAAGCTCCTACGAGCAGTACTTC. This gives the protein CSASPRLAVSSYEQYF.

This clonotype was seen repeatedly, ten times or more. V is TRBV14 and J is TRBJ2-5, with D unresolved. This CDR3 region has 11 residues. V was pared by 1 base and J by 4 bases, with 1 base between. In germline, CDR1 is SGHDN, CDR2 FVKESK. The CDR3 region has the DNA TGTGCCAGCAGCCAAGCAGAGACCCAGTACTTC. This translates into CASSQAETQYF.

This clonotype has a count of ten or more. This CDR3 is CASRGNSLPGYTF. CDR3 nucleotide sequence: TGTGCCAGTCGAGGAAACTCCCTGCCCGGCTACACCTTC. The chain is built from TRBV27 and TRBJ1-2; no clear D gene. V shed 9 bases and J shed 8 bases, with 19 bases lying between them. This CDR3 comprises 13 residues. In germline, CDR1 is MNHEY, CDR2 SMNVEV (reference sequence).

The chain has TRBV27 and TRBJ2-7, with 8 bases aligning to TRBD2. Germline V CDR1 and CDR2: MNHEY, SMNVEV (reference sequence). The CDR3 extends over 16 amino acids. V trimming: 3 bases; J trimming: 2 bases; junction bases outside the gene matches: 9. The CDR3: CASSLAGGGMPYEQYF. CDR3 DNA sequence: TGTGCCAGCAGTTTGGCCGGGGGGGGGATGCCCTACGAGCAGTACTTC.

This clonotype was seen ten or more times. V is TRBV12-3 or TRBV12-4 and J is TRBJ2-7, with D perhaps matching TRBD2 (6 bases). The CDR3 extends over 15 amino acids. Between the trimmed V and J ends, which lost 4 bases and 4 bases, there was a span of 17 bases. The CDR3 sequence: CASSSSWRDWYEQYF. The CDR3 DNA reads as TGTGCCAGCAGTTCCTCGTGGCGGGACTGGTACGAGCAGTACTTC.

A note on this clonotype: A much larger clonotype is one base distant, so this may be a read error. Without the conserved terminal phenylalanine or tryptophan, this CDR3 likely stems from a read error. This chain uses TRBV19 with TRBJ2-2, with D unresolved. The CDR3 has 14 amino acids. The ends were cut back, 6 bases at V and 5 bases at J, with 13 bases in the middle. The germline CDR1 and CDR2 sequences are LNHDA and SQIVND (reference sequence). CDR3 coding DNA: TGTGCCAGTAGGGGCAGCCGGTGGACCGGGGAGCTGTTTGTT. As protein: CASRGSRWTGELFV.

The chain uses TRBV27 and TRBJ1-2, with D tentatively TRBD1 (5 bases). Germline CDR1 MNHEY, CDR2 SMNVEV (reference sequence). This CDR3 is built from 13 residues. V lost 1 base to trimming and J lost 8 bases, with 11 bases between them. CDR3 loop: CASSLFAGRGYTF. DNA of the CDR3: TGTGCCAGCAGTTTATTCGCAGGGCGAGGCTACACCTTC.

The CDR3, as DNA: TGTGCCAGCAGTGAGGAGGGGGAAGGTTATGGCTACACCTTC. Translated: CASSEEGEGYGYTF. The chain combines TRBV2 with TRBJ1-2; D might be TRBD1 (6 bases). Trimming took 3 bases from V and 5 from J, leaving 13 bases between them. The germline V gene encodes CDR1 SNHLY and CDR2 FYNNEI. The CDR3 is 14 amino acids.

Many counts were recorded for this clonotype. The chain carries TRBV20-1 and TRBJ1-2; D gene ambiguous. CDR1 is DFQATT and CDR2 is SNEGSKA in the germline V gene (reference sequence). The V end lost 1 base, the J end lost 0 bases, and 9 bases lay between the germline ends. The CDR3 loop spans 14 amino acids. CDR3 bases: TGCAGTGCTAGAGTGGGTTACCCTAACTATGGCTACACCTTC. The encoded protein is CSARVGYPNYGYTF.

This clonotype was observed at least ten times. This chain connects TRBV14 to TRBJ1-5; D is ambiguous. Trimming took 4 bases from V and 6 from J, leaving 10 bases between them. In germline, CDR1 is SGHDN, CDR2 FVKESK. The CDR3 sequence is 13 residues long. The CDR3 DNA reads TGTGCCAGCAGCCCTTCGGAGGGTCAGCCCCAGCATTTT. Translating it yields CASSPSEGQPQHF.

Many counts were recorded for this clonotype. The chain carries TRBV6-5 and TRBJ2-5; TRBD1 matches 8 bases. Germline V CDR1 and CDR2: MNHEY, SVGAGI. The J segment lost 4 bases and the V segment lost 3 bases, leaving 10 bases of the junction unmatched. CDR3 length: 16 residues. The CDR3 nucleotides read TGTGCCAGCAGTTATACAGGGGGAAGTTTAGGAGAGACCCAGTACTTC. Amino acid sequence: CASSYTGGSLGETQYF.

Many counts were recorded for this clonotype. The chain links TRBV3-1 to TRBJ2-7; tentative D call: TRBD2 (8 bases). Germline CDR1 reads LGHDT; CDR2 reads YNNKEL (reference sequence). The CDR3 consists of 14 residues. V shed 1 base and J shed 4 bases, with 11 bases lying between them. CDR3 nucleotides: TGTGCCAGCAGCCAAGTAGCGGGACAGTACGAGCAGTACTTC. Its translation: CASSQVAGQYEQYF.